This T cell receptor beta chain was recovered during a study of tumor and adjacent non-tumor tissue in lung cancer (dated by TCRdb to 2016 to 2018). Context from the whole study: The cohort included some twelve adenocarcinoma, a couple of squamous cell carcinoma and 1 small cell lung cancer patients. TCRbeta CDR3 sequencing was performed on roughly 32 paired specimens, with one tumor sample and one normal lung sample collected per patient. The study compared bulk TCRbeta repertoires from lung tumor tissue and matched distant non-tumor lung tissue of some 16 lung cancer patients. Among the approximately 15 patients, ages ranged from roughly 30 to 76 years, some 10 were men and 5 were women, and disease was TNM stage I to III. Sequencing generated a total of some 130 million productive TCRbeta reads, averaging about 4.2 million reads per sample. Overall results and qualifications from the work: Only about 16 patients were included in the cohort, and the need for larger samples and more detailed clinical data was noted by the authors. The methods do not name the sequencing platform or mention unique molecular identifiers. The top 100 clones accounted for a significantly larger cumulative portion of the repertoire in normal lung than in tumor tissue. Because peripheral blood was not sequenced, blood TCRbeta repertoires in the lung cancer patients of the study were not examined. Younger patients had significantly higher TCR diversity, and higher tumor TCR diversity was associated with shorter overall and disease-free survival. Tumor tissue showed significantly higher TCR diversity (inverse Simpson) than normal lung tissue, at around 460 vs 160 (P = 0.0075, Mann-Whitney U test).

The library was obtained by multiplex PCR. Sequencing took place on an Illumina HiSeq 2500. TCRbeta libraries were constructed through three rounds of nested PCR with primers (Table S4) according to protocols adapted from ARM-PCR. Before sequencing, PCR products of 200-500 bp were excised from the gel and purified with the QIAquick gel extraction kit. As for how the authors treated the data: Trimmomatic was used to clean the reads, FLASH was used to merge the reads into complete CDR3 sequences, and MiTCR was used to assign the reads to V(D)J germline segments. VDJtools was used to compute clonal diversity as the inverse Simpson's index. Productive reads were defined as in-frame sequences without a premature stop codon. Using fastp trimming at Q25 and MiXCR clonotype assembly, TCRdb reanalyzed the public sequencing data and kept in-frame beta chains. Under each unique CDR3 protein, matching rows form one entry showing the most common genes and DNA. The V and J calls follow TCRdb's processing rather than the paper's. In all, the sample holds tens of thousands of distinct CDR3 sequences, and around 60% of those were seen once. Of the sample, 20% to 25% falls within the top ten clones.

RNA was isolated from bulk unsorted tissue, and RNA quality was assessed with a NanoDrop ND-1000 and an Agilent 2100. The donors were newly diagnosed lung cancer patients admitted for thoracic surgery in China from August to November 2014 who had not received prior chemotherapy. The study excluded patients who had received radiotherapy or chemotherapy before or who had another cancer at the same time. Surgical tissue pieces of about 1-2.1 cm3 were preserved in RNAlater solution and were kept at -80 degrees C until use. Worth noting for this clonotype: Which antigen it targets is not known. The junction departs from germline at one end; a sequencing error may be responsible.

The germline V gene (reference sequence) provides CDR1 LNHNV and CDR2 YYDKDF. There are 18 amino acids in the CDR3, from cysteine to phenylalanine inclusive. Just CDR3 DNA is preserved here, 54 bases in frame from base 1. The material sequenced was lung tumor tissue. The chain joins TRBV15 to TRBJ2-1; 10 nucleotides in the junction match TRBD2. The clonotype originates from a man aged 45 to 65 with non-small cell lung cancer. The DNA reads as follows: TGTGCAACCAGCAGAGATGCCCCAGCGGGAGGGCCACGGGATGAGCAGTTCTTC. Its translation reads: CATSRDAPAGGPRDEQFF.